The 23 T cell receptor beta chains below were found in one sample sequenced in a study of T cells in Graves' hyperthyroidism and ophthalmopathy. Amplified regions were TCR beta CDR3 sequences from RNA transcripts. RT-PCR in the first round (using the HTBI primer set) targeted the TCR CDR3. TCRdb analysed the multiplex PCR reads with MiXCR anew, one entry per CDR3 protein. The data hold some 600,000 distinct CDR3 sequences, with roughly 13% observed a single time. The source material was blood. Receptor source: a woman aged 25 to 39 with Graves' hyperthyroidism that later progressed to Graves' ophthalmopathy.

This clonotype showed up many times. The rearrangement joins TRBV19 to TRBJ2-3, with 12 positions matching TRBD2. The CDR3 consists of 15 residues. Germline V gene sequence: CDR1 LNHDA, CDR2 SQIVND (reference sequence). The V segment lost 9 bases and the J segment 3 bases; nucleotides outside the gene matches: 7. This CDR3 reads CASTLTSGSTDTQYF. For the CDR3, the DNA is TGTGCCAGCACATTGACTAGCGGGAGTACAGATACGCAGTATTTT.

This clonotype has a count of ten or more. The chain joins TRBV11-2 to TRBJ2-7, with D hard to call. CDR3 length equals 15 residues. CDR1 is SGHAT and CDR2 is FQNNGV in the germline V gene. Trimming cost V 3 bases and J 3 bases, with 15 bases left between them. CDR3 in DNA: TGTGCCAGCAGCTTCGCGGTGGCAGAGAACTACGAGCAGTACTTC. Protein sequence: CASSFAVAENYEQYF.

The CDR3 DNA is TGTGCCAGTAGTATCCTTTCTCCTAGCGGTGTTTACGAGCAGTACTTC. Translation gives CASSILSPSGVYEQYF. The chain combines TRBV19 with TRBJ2-7; 7 bases line up with TRBD2. The CDR3 has 16 residues. CDR1 and CDR2 from the germline V gene are LNHDA and SQIVND (reference sequence). V gave up 3 bases and J gave up 4 bases; unmatched junction bases: 12.

The rearrangement joins TRBV12-3 or TRBV12-4 to TRBJ1-4; the D gene is possibly TRBD1 (5 bases). Trimming took 4 bases from V and 0 from J, leaving 9 bases between them. CDR3 size: 15 residues. The CDR3 nucleotides are TGTGCCAGCAGTTCCCGACAGTCAACTAATGAAAAACTGTTTTTT. Its translation: CASSSRQSTNEKLFF.

The V call is TRBV7-9, the J call TRBJ2-3; no clear D. Trimming took off 4 bases at V and 0 bases at J, with 11 bases between the two ends. This CDR3 contains 15 residues. Germline V CDR1 and CDR2: SEHNR, FQNEAQ (reference sequence). The CDR3 sequence is CASSSGPLSTDTQYF. The CDR3 DNA reads as TGTGCCAGCAGCTCTGGGCCCCTTAGCACAGATACGCAGTATTTT.

This clonotype came up a few times. The gene calls are TRBV15 and TRBJ1-4, with 8 bases fitting TRBD1. After removal of 0 bases from V and 5 bases from J, the junction contained 5 bases not matched to a gene. Looked up from germline, CDR1 is LNHNV and CDR2 is YYDKDF (reference sequence). This CDR3 spans 16 amino acids. The chain's CDR3 is CATSRDRQGINEKLFF. CDR3 DNA sequence: TGTGCCACCAGCAGAGATCGACAGGGGATAAATGAAAAACTGTTTTTT.

This clonotype was counted only a few times. The chain recombines TRBV19 with TRBJ2-7; D is unclear. The CDR3 covers 13 residues. CDR1 is LNHDA, CDR2 SQIVND, per germline (reference sequence). V lost 2 bases and J 3 bases, leaving 8 bases between the germline ends. The CDR3 DNA reads as TGTGCCAGTAGTATAAGTCGGTACTACGAGCAGTACTTC. It codes for CASSISRYYEQYF.

This sequence joins TRBV11-3 and TRBJ2-7, with 12 bases lining up with TRBD2. The V segment lost 1 base and the J segment 3 bases; nucleotides outside the gene matches: 10. The CDR3 covers 18 residues. CDR1 and CDR2 (germline): SGHNT, YENEEA. This CDR3 is CASSLGERLAGDLYEQYF. The CDR3 nucleotides read TGTGCCAGCAGCTTAGGGGAGAGACTAGCGGGAGATCTCTACGAGCAGTACTTC.

This clonotype was found a few times. The chain combines TRBV24-1 with TRBJ2-1; TRBD1 matches at 12 bases. V lost 0 bases, J lost 7 bases, and 3 bases stayed unmatched. Germline CDR1 and CDR2: KGHDR and SFDVKD. The CDR3 has 16 amino acids. CDR3 DNA: TGTGCCACCAGTGATTTGGGGACAGGGGGCCTAAATGAGCAGTTCTTC. It specifies CATSDLGTGGLNEQFF.

This clonotype was seen many times. The J gene is TRBJ2-3, the V gene TRBV25-1; 9 bases fit TRBD2. In germline, CDR1 is MGHDK, CDR2 SYGVNS. Germline trimming cut 3 bases from V and 4 bases from J; bases unmatched to any gene: 14. The CDR3 runs 18 residues. CDR3 nucleotide sequence: TGTGCCAGCAGTGATTGGGACACTAGCGGGTCAGGCCCAGATACGCAGTATTTT. Translating it yields CASSDWDTSGSGPDTQYF.

This clonotype was observed many times. An end of the junction does not agree with germline; a read error may underlie this. V is TRBV10-3 and J is TRBJ2-2; D is perhaps TRBD2 (5 bases). The CDR3 consists of 12 residues. Germline V gives CDR1 ENHRY, CDR2 SYGVKD. Written as DNA, the CDR3 is TGTGCCATCAGTGAGGATCCCGGGGAACTGTTTTTT. As protein: CAISEDPGELFF.

This clonotype occurred many times. The J gene is TRBJ2-1, the V gene TRBV12-3 or TRBV12-4; tentatively, D is TRBD1 or TRBD2 (5 bases each). V dropped 5 bases and J dropped 4 bases, with 21 bases sitting between them. The CDR3 runs to 17 residues. The CDR3 is CASSPSGRDGAYNEQFF. In DNA, the CDR3 is TGTGCCAGCAGTCCCTCAGGCCGGGACGGAGCATACAATGAGCAGTTCTTC.

Note on this clonotype: A much bigger clone sits one base away, suggesting this may be a read error. The chain has TRBV27 and TRBJ1-5; TRBD1 matches at 7 bases. The CDR3 covers 13 residues. The V segment lost 7 bases and the J segment 1 base; nucleotides outside the gene matches: 1. Germline V gene data show CDR1 as MNHEY and CDR2 as SMNVEV (reference sequence). This CDR3 reads CASKTGSNQPQHF. CDR3 in DNA: TGTGCCAGCAAGACAGGGAGCAATCAGCCCCAGCATTTT.

In regard to this clonotype: A read error may account for a junction end that differs from germline. V usage is TRBV20-1 and J usage is TRBJ2-5; 11 bases align to TRBD2. The germline CDR1 and CDR2 sequences are DFQATT and SNEGSKA (reference sequence). The CDR3 is made up of 16 amino acids. The CDR3 sequence is CSARDPLAGGQEAQYF. The CDR3 DNA is TGCAGTGCTAGAGATCCTCTAGCGGGGGGTCAAGAGGCCCAGTACTTC.

This chain connects TRBV2 to TRBJ2-7, with 10 bases fitting TRBD1. The CDR3 is 13 amino acids. Per germline, CDR1 SNHLY and CDR2 FYNNEI. Trimming removed 5 bases from V and 5 bases from J; junction bases left unmatched: 3. CDR3 protein: CASSRDRGDEQYF. The DNA of the CDR3 is TGTGCCAGCAGTAGGGACAGGGGCGACGAGCAGTACTTC.

This clonotype was observed many times. The gene calls are TRBV11-2 and TRBJ1-1; TRBD1 matches at 7 bases. V was pared by 3 bases and J by 6 bases, with 13 bases of the junction left unmatched. CDR1 SGHAT and CDR2 FQNNGV come from the germline V gene. The CDR3 sequence is 16 residues long. CDR3 residues: CASSFDTDREYAEAFF. CDR3 nucleotides: TGTGCCAGCAGCTTCGATACCGACAGGGAATACGCTGAAGCTTTCTTT. The variable domain in full, with the rest retrieved from reference TRBV11-2 and TRBJ1-1, is EAGVAQSPRYKIIEKRQSVAFWCNPISGHATLYWYQQILGQGPKLLIQFQNNGVVDDSQLPKDRFSAERLKGVDSTLKIQPAKLEDSAVYLCASSFDTDREYAEAFFGQGTRLTVV.

Ten or more counts support this clonotype. The CDR3 loop is CASSLGGKGSTFTQYF. DNA of the CDR3: TGTGCCAGCAGCCTTGGAGGGAAAGGGTCCACATTTACGCAGTATTTT. The chain recombines TRBV2 with TRBJ2-3; D might be TRBD2 (6 bases). Germline loops: CDR1 SNHLY, CDR2 FYNNEI. V was cut by 6 bases and J by 8 bases, with 24 bases left in between. This CDR3 spans 16 amino acids.

The CDR3: CASSQDPSRGRLAGPSTDTQYF. DNA for the CDR3: TGCGCCAGCAGCCAAGATCCGTCCAGGGGGCGTCTAGCGGGACCTAGCACAGATACGCAGTATTTT. The genes are TRBV4-1 and TRBJ2-3; tentative D call: TRBD2 (9 bases). Trimming removed 0 bases at V and 0 bases at J, with 28 bases between. Germline CDR1 reads MGHRA; CDR2 reads YSYEKL. This CDR3 has 22 amino acids.

This clonotype appeared a few times. This chain connects TRBV20-1 to TRBJ2-3; 10 positions agree with TRBD1. The CDR3 has 14 residues. Germline V CDR1 and CDR2: DFQATT, SNEGSKA (reference sequence). The ends lost 6 bases at V and 5 bases at J; junction bases unmatched: 8. The DNA for the CDR3 is TGCAGTGCGCTCGACAGGGGGCAGGGAGATACGCAGTATTTT. It specifies CSALDRGQGDTQYF.

The rearrangement joins TRBV24-1 to TRBJ2-7; D is possibly TRBD2 (5 bases). The CDR3 spans 18 residues. Germline values: CDR1 KGHDR, CDR2 SFDVKD. The V and J ends lost 0 bases and 0 bases respectively, with 17 bases between them. The CDR3 nucleotides are TGTGCCACCAGTGATTTGCACGGCGTAATTACTAGCTCCTACGAGCAGTACTTC. Protein product: CATSDLHGVITSSYEQYF.

This clonotype was recorded at least ten times. The chain couples TRBV14 to TRBJ2-3, with D hard to call. The V end lost 4 bases, the J end lost 6 bases, and 11 bases lay between the germline ends. Germline CDR1 and CDR2: SGHDN and FVKESK. CDR3 size: 13 residues. As DNA, the CDR3 is TGTGCCAGCAGCCCCGACTTCGACGATACGCAGTATTTT. It is translated as CASSPDFDDTQYF.

The V gene is TRBV6-2 or TRBV6-3, the J gene TRBJ1-5; the match to TRBD1 covers 7 bases. J lost 3 bases, V lost 8 bases, and 4 bases had no gene match. The CDR3 runs 13 residues. CDR1 and CDR2 (germline): MNHEY, SVGEGT. CDR3 DNA: TGTGCCAGCGGGGACAGATTCAATCAGCCCCAGCATTTT. Its protein is CASGDRFNQPQHF.

This clonotype occurred a few times. A clone one base away is much larger, so this may be a read error. The final CDR3 position lacks the conserved phenylalanine or tryptophan, pointing to a likely read error. This rearrangement joins TRBV2 to TRBJ1-6; D uncertain. The germline CDR1 and CDR2 sequences are SNHLY and FYNNEI. The CDR3 runs to 9 residues. Trimming took off 5 bases at V and 13 bases at J, with 3 bases between the two ends. Here the CDR3 DNA reads TGTGCCAGCAGTCCTCCCCTCCACGTT. This sequence encodes CASSPPLHV.